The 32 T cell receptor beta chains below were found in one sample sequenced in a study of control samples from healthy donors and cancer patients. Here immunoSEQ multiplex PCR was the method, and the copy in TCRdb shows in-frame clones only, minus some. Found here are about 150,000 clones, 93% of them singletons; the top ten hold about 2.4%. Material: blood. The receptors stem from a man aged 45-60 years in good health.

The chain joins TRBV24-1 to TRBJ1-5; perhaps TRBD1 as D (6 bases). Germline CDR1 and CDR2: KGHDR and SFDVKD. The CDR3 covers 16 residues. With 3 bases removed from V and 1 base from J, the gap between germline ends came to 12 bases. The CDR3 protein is CATSDTGHQSNQPQHF. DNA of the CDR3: TGTGCCACCAGTGATACGGGACACCAAAGCAATCAGCCCCAGCATTTT.

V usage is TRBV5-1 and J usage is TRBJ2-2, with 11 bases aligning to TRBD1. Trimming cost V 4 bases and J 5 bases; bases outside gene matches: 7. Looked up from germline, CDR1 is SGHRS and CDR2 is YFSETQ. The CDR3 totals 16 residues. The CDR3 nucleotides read TGCGCCAGCAGCAAAGGACAGGGGGCGCGGACCGGGGAGCTGTTTTTT. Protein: CASSKGQGARTGELFF. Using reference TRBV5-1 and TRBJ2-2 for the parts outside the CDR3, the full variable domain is KAGVTQTPRYLIKTRGQQVTLSCSPISGHRSVSWYQQTPGQGLQFLFEYFSETQRNKGNFPGRFSGRQFSNSRSEMNVSTLELGDSALYLCASSKGQGARTGELFFGEGSRLTVL.

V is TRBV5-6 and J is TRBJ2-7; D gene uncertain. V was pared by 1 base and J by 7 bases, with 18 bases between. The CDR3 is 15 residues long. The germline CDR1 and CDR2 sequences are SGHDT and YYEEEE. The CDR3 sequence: CASSLTGQAAREQYF. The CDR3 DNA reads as TGTGCCAGCAGCTTGACCGGCCAGGCGGCAAGGGAGCAGTACTTC.

CDR3 sequence reads: CASSGSYNSPLHF. CDR3 DNA: TGTGCCAGCAGCGGGTCCTATAATTCACCCCTCCACTTT. The V and J genes are TRBV7-3 and TRBJ1-6, with no clear D. CDR1 is SGHTA and CDR2 is FQGTGA in the germline V gene. The CDR3 extends over 13 amino acids. V lost 5 bases, J lost 1 base, and 3 bases lay in between.

The CDR3 reads CASSRLLPGTGNTIYF. CDR3 coding DNA: TGCGCCAGCAGCCGCCTATTGCCAGGGACTGGAAACACCATATATTTT. The V and J genes are TRBV4-1 and TRBJ1-3; a weak D match, TRBD1 (5 bases). Trimming removed 4 bases from V and 2 bases from J, with 15 bases in between. The CDR3 contains 16 residues. Germline V gives CDR1 MGHRA, CDR2 YSYEKL.

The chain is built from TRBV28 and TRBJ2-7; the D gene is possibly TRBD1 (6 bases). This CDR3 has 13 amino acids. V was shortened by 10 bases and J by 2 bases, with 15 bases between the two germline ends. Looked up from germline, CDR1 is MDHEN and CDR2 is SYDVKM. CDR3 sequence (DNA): TGTGCCACACTCAGACAGGTGACCTACGAGCAGTACTTC. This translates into CATLRQVTYEQYF.

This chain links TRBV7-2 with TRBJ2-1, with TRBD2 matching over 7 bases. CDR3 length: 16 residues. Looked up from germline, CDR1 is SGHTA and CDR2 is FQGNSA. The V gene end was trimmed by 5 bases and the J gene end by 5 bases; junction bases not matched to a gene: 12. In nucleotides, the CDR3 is TGTGCCAGCAGCCTCGGAGGGAGGGGAACCAACAATGAGCAGTTCTTC. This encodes CASSLGGRGTNNEQFF.

The CDR3 protein is CASSFSLSYEQYF. CDR3 sequence (DNA): TGTGCCAGCAGTTTTAGCCTCTCCTACGAGCAGTACTTC. The chain employs TRBV28 and TRBJ2-7, with D uncertain. Germline CDR1 and CDR2: MDHEN and SYDVKM. The CDR3 has 13 residues. V lost 3 bases to trimming and J lost 0 bases, with 6 bases between them.

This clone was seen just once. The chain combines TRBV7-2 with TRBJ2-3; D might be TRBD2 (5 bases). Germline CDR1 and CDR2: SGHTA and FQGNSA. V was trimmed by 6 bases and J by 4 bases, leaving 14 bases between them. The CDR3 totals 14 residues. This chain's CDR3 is CASSLRVGPDTQYF. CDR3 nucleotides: TGTGCCAGCAGTCTGCGGGTCGGGCCAGATACGCAGTATTTT.

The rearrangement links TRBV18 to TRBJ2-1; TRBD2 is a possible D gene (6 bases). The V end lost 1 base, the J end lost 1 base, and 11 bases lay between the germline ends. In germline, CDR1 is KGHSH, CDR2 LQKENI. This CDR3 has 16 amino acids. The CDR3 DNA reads TGTGCCAGCTCACCACTCGGGAGTGGGTCCTACAATGAGCAGTTCTTC. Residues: CASSPLGSGSYNEQFF.

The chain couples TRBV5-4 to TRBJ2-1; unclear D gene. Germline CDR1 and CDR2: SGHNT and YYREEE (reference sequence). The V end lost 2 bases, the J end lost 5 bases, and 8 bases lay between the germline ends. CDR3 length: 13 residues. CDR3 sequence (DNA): TGTGCCAGCAGCTTTGATAGCAACAATGAGCAGTTCTTC. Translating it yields CASSFDSNNEQFF.

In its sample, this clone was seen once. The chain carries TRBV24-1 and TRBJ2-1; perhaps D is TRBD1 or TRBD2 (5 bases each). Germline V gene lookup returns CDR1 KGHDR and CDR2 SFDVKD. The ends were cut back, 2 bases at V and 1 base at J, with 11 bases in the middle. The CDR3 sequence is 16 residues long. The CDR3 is CATSDWDVASYNEQFF. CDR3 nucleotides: TGTGCCACCAGTGATTGGGACGTTGCTTCCTACAATGAGCAGTTCTTC.

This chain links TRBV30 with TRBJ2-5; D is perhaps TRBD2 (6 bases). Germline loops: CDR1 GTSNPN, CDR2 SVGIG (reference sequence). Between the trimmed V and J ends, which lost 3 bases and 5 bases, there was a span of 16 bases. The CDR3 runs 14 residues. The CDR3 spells CAWRHPSGVETQYF. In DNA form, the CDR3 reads TGTGCCTGGAGGCATCCCTCGGGGGTGGAGACCCAGTACTTC.

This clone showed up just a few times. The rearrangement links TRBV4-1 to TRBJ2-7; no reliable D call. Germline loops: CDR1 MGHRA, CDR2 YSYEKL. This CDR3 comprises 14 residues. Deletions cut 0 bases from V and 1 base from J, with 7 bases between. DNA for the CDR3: TGCGCCAGCAGCCAAGATAGCAGGTCCTACGAGCAGTACTTC. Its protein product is CASSQDSRSYEQYF.

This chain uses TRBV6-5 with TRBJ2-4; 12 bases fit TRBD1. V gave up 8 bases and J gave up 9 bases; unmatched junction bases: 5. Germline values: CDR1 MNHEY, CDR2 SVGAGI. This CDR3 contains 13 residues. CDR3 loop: CASRDRGRSIQYF. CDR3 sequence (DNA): TGTGCCAGCCGGGACAGGGGGCGAAGCATTCAGTACTTC.

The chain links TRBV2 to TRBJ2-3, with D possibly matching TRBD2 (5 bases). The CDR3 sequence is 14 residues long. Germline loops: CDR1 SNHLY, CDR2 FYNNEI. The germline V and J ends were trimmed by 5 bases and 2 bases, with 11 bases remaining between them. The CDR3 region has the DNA TGTGCCAGCAGTTACGGGGTCCCCACAGATACGCAGTATTTT. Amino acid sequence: CASSYGVPTDTQYF.

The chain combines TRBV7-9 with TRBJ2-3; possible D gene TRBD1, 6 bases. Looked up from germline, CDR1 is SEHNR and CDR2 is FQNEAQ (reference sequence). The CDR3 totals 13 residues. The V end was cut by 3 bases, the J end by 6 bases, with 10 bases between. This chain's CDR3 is CASSFDRLDTQYF. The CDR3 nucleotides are TGTGCCAGCAGCTTTGACAGGCTTGATACGCAGTATTTT.

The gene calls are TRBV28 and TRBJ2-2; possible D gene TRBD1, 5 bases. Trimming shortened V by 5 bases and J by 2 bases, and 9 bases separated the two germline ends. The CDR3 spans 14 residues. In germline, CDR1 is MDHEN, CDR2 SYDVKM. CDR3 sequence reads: CASSPGHNTGELFF. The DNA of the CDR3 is TGTGCCAGCAGTCCCGGACACAACACCGGGGAGCTGTTTTTT.

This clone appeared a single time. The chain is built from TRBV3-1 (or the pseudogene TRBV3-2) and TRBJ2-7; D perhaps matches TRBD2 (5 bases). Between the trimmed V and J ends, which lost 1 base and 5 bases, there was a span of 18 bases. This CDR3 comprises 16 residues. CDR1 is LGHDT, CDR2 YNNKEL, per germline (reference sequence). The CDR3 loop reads CASSQVGYGGVHEQYF. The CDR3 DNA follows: TGTGCCAGCAGCCAAGTTGGTTACGGAGGCGTCCACGAGCAGTACTTC.

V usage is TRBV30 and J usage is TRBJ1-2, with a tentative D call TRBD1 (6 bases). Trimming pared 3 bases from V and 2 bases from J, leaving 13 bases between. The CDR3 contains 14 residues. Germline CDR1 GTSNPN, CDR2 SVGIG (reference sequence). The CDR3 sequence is CAWRGDRTNYGYTF. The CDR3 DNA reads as TGTGCCTGGAGGGGCGACAGGACGAACTATGGCTACACCTTC.

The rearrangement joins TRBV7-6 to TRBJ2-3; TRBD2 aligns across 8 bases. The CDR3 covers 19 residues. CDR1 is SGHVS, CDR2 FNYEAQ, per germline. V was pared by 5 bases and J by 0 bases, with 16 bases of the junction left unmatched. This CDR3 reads CASSPRGSGSRSSTDTQYF. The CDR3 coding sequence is TGTGCCAGCAGCCCCCGGGGGAGCGGGAGTCGCTCTAGCACAGATACGCAGTATTTT. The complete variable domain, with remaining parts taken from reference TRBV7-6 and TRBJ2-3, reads GAGVSQSPRYKVTKRGQDVALRCDPISGHVSLYWYRQALGQGPEFLTYFNYEAQQDKSGLPNDRFSAERPEGSISTLTIQRTEQRDSAMYRCASSPRGSGSRSSTDTQYFGPGTRLTVL.

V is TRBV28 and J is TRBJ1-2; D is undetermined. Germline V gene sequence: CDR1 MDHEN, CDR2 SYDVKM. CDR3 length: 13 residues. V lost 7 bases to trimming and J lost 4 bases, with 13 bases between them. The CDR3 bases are TGTGCCAGCAACCCGGGAGGGCCCTATGGCTACACCTTC. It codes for CASNPGGPYGYTF.

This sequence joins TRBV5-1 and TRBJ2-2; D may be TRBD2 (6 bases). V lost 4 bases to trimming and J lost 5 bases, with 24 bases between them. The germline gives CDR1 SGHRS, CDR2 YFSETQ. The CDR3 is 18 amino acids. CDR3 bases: TGCGCCAGCAGCCCCAGGCCGGAGGGCCCCAGAGGTACCGGGGAGCTGTTTTTT. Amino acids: CASSPRPEGPRGTGELFF.

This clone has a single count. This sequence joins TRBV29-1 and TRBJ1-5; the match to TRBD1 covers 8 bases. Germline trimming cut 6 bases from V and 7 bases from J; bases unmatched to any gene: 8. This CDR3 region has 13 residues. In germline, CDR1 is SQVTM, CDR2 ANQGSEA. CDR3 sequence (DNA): TGCAGCGTAGCGGACAGGGTAGGACAGCCCCAGCATTTT. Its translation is CSVADRVGQPQHF. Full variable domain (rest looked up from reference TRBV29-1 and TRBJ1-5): SAVISQKPSRDICQRGTSLTIQCQVDSQVTMMFWYRQQPGQSLTLIATANQGSEATYESGFVIDKFPISRPNLTFSTLTVSNMSPEDSSIYLCSVADRVGQPQHFGDGTRLSIL.

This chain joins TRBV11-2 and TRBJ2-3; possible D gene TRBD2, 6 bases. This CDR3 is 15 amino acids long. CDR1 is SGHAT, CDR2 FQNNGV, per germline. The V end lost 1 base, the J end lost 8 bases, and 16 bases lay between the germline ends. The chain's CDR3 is CASSLGSSALVTQYF. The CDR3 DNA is TGTGCCAGCAGCTTAGGGTCTAGCGCACTGGTTACGCAGTATTTT. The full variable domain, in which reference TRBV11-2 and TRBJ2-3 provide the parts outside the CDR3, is EAGVAQSPRYKIIEKRQSVAFWCNPISGHATLYWYQQILGQGPKLLIQFQNNGVVDDSQLPKDRFSAERLKGVDSTLKIQPAKLEDSAVYLCASSLGSSALVTQYFGPGTRLTVL.

This chain's CDR3 is CASLRGSGGYNEQFF. CDR3 nucleotide sequence: TGTGCCAGCCTTAGGGGTAGCGGGGGATACAATGAGCAGTTCTTC. The chain combines TRBV6-5 with TRBJ2-1; TRBD2 matches 9 bases. Germline V gives CDR1 MNHEY, CDR2 SVGAGI. V lost 8 bases, J lost 4 bases, and 9 bases stayed unmatched. This CDR3 is built from 15 residues.

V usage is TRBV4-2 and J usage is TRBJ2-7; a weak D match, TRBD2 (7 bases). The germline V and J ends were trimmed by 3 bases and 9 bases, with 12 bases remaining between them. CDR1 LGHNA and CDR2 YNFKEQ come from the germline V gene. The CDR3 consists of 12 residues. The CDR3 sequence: CASSQGGARQYF. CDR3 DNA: TGTGCCAGCAGCCAGGGGGGGGCAAGGCAGTACTTC.

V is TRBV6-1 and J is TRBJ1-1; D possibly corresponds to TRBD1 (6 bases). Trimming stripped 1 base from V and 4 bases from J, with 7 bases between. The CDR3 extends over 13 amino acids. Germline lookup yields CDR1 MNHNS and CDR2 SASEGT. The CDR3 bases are TGTGCCAGCAGTGAAGTAGGGGGCACTGAAGCTTTCTTT. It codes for CASSEVGGTEAFF.

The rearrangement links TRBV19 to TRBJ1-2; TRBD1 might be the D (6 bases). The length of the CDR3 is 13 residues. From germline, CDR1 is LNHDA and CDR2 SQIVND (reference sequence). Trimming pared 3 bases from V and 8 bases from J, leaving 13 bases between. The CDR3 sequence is CASSIQGSGGYTF. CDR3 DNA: TGTGCCAGTAGTATCCAGGGGAGTGGCGGCTACACCTTC. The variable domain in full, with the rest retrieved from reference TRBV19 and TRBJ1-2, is DGGITQSPKYLFRKEGQNVTLSCEQNLNHDAMYWYRQDPGQGLRLIYYSQIVNDFQKGDIAEGYSVSREKKESFPLTVTSAQKNPTAFYLCASSIQGSGGYTFGSGTRLTVV.

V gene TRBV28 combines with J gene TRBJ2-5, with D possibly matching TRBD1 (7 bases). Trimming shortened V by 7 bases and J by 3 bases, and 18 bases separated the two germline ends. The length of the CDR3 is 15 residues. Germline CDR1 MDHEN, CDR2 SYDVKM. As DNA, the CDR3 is TGTGCCAGCACTATAGAACCAGGGGGGAAAGAGACCCAGTACTTC. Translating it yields CASTIEPGGKETQYF.

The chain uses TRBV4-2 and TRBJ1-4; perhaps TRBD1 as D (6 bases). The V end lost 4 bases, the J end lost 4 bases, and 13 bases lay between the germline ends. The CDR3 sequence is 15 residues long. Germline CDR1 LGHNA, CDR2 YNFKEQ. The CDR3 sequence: CASSPQGGVNEKLFF. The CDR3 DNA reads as TGTGCCAGCAGCCCACAAGGGGGAGTTAATGAAAAACTGTTTTTT.

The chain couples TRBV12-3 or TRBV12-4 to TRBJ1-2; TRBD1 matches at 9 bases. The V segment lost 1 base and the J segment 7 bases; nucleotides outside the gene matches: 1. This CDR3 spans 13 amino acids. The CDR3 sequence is CASSLGQGVGYTF. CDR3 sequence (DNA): TGTGCCAGCAGTTTAGGACAGGGGGTTGGCTACACCTTC.